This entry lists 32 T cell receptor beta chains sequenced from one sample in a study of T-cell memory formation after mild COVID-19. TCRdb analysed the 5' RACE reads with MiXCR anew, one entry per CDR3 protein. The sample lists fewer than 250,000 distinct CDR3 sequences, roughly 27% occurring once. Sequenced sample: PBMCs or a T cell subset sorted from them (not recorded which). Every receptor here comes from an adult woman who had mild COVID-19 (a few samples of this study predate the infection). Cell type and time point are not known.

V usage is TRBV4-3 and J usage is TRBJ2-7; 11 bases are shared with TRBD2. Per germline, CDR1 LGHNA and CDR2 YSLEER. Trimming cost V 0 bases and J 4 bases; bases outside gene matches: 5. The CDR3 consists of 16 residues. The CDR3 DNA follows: TGCGCCAGCAGCCAAGACTTAGCGGGAGGGCCGTACGAGCAGTACTTC. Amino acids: CASSQDLAGGPYEQYF.

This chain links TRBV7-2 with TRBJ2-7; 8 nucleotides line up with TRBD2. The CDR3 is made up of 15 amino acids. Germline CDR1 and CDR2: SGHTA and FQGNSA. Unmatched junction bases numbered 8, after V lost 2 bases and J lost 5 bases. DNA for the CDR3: TGTGCCAGCAGCTTAACCGCGCGGGGGGCCCACGAGCAGTACTTC. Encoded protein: CASSLTARGAHEQYF.

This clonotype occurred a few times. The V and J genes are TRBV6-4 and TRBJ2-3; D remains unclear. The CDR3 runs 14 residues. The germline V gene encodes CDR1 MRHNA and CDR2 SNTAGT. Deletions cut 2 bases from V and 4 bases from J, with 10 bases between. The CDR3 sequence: CASSDGIESDTQYF. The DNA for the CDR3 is TGTGCCAGCAGTGACGGAATCGAGTCAGATACGCAGTATTTT.

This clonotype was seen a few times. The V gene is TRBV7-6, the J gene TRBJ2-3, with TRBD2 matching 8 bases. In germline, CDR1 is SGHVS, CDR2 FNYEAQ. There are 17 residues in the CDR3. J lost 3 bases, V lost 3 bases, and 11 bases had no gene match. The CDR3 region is CASSFRTGGAKTDTQYF. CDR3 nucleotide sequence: TGTGCCAGCAGCTTTAGGACCGGGGGGGCCAAGACAGATACGCAGTATTTT. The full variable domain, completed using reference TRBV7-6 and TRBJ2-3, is GAGVSQSPRYKVTKRGQDVALRCDPISGHVSLYWYRQALGQGPEFLTYFNYEAQQDKSGLPNDRFSAERPEGSISTLTIQRTEQRDSAMYRCASSFRTGGAKTDTQYFGPGTRLTVL.

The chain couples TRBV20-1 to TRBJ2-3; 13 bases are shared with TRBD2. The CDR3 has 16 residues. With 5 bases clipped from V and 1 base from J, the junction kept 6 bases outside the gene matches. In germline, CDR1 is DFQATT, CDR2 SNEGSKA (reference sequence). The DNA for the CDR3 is TGCAGTGCTCGACTAGCGGGGGGAGAGGGCACAGATACGCAGTATTTT. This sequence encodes CSARLAGGEGTDTQYF.

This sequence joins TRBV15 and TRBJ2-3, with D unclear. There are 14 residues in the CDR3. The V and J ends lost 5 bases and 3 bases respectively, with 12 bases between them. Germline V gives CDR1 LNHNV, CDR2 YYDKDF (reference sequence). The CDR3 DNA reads TGTGCCACCAGCTTAGACTCTAGGACAGATACGCAGTATTTT. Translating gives CATSLDSRTDTQYF.

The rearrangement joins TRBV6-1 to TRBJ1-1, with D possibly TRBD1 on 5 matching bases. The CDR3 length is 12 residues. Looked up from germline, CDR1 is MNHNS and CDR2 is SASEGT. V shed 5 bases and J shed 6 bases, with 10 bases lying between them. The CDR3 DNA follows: TGTGCCAGCAGTTTCGGGGGTGCTGAAGCTTTCTTT. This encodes CASSFGGAEAFF.

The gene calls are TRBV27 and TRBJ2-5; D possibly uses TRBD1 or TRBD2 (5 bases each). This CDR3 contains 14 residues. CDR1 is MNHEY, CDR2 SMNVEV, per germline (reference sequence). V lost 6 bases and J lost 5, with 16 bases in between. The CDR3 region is CASSLDGTSETQYF. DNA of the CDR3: TGTGCCAGCAGCCTGGACGGGACGTCGGAGACCCAGTACTTC.

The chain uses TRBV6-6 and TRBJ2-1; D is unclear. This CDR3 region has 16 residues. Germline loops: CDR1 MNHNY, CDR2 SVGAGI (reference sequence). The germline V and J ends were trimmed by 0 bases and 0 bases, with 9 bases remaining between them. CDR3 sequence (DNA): TGTGCCAGCAGTTACTCCTCGCTGAGCTCCTACAATGAGCAGTTCTTC. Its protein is CASSYSSLSSYNEQFF.

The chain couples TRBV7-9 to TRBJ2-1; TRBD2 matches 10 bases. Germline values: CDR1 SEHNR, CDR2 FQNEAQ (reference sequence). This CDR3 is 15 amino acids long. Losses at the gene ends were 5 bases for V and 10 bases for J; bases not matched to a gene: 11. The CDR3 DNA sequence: TGTGCCAGCAGCCTAGGGACTAGCGTTCCGGGGGAGCAGTTCTTC. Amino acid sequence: CASSLGTSVPGEQFF.

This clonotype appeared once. CDR3: CASSQIPDRGQGIFGGTQPQHF. The CDR3 DNA reads TGTGCCAGCAGCCAAATACCCGACCGTGGACAGGGAATTTTTGGGGGGACGCAGCCCCAGCATTTT. V is TRBV14 and J is TRBJ1-5, with 8 positions matching TRBD1. V lost 2 bases, J lost 7 bases, and 28 bases stayed unmatched. Germline V gives CDR1 SGHDN, CDR2 FVKESK. The length of the CDR3 is 22 residues.

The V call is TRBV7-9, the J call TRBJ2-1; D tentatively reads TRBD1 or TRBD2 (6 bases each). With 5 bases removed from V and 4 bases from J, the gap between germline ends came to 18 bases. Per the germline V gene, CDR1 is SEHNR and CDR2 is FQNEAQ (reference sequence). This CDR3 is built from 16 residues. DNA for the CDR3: TGTGCCAGCAGCCGGGGGCTTAGCGTGGGGTACAATGAGCAGTTCTTC. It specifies CASSRGLSVGYNEQFF.

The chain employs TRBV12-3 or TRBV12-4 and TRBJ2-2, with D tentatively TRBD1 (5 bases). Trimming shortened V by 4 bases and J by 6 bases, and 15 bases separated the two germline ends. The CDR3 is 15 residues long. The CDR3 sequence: CASSWVSGYPGELFF. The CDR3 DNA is TGTGCCAGCAGTTGGGTATCAGGGTACCCCGGGGAGCTGTTTTTT.

The CDR3 loop reads CASSSGGLYEQYF. The CDR3 coding sequence is TGTGCCAGCAGCTCAGGGGGATTATACGAGCAGTACTTC. The V and J genes are TRBV5-4 and TRBJ2-7, with TRBD1 matching 7 bases. Germline V gives CDR1 SGHNT, CDR2 YYREEE (reference sequence). The CDR3 is 13 residues long. V shed 3 bases, J shed 4 bases, and the junction held 4 bases outside the gene matches.

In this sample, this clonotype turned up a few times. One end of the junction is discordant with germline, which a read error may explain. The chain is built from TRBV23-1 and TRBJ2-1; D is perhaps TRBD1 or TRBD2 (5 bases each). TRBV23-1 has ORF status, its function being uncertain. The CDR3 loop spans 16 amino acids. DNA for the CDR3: TGCGCCAGCAGTCAATACGGGACCGAAATGGACAATCAGCAGTTCTTC. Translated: CASSQYGTEMDNQQFF.

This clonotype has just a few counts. CDR3 residues: CASSVAGELFF. CDR3 coding DNA: TGTGCCAGCAGCGTTGCCGGGGAGCTGTTTTTT. V usage is TRBV9 and J usage is TRBJ2-2; D gene unclear. The V end lost 2 bases, the J end lost 6 bases, and 2 bases lay between the germline ends. This CDR3 has 11 residues. Germline CDR1 SGDLS, CDR2 YYNGEE.

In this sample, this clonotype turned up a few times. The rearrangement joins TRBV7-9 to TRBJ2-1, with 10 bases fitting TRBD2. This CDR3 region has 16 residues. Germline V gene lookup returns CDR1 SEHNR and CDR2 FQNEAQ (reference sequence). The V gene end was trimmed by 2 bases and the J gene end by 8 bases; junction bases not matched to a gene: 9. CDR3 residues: CASSLSSSGSEDEQFF. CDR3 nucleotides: TGTGCCAGCAGCTTATCGTCTAGCGGGAGTGAGGATGAGCAGTTCTTC.

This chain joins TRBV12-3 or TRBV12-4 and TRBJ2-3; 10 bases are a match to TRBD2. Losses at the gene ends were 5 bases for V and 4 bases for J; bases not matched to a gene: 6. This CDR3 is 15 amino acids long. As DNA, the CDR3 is TGTGCCAGCAGTCCTGACGGGACTAGCGCAGATACGCAGTATTTT. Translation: CASSPDGTSADTQYF.

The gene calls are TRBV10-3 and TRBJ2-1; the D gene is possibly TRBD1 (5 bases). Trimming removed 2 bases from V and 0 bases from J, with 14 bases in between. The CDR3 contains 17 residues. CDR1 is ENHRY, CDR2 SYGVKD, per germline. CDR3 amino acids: CAISELGPRDSYNEQFF. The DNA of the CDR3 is TGTGCCATCAGTGAGCTCGGGCCCAGGGACTCCTACAATGAGCAGTTCTTC.

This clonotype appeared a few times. The CDR3 region has the DNA TGCGCCAGCAGCTTGGTGGGGGCCCACTATGGCTACACCTTC. Translating gives CASSLVGAHYGYTF. The chain carries TRBV5-1 and TRBJ1-2; D may be TRBD1 (6 bases). The germline V gene has CDR1 SGHRS and CDR2 YFSETQ. V was pared by 0 bases and J by 3 bases, with 9 bases between. This CDR3 has 14 residues.

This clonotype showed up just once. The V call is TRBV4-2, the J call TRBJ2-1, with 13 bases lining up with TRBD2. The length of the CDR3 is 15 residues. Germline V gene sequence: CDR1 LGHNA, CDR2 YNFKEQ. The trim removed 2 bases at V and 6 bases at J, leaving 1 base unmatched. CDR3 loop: CASSQTSGGANEQFF. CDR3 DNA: TGTGCCAGCAGCCAAACTAGCGGGGGGGCCAATGAGCAGTTCTTC.

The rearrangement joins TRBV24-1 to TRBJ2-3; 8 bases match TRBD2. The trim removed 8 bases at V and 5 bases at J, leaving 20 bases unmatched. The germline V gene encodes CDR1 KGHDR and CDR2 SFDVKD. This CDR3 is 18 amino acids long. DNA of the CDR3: TGTGCCACCATTTCTGGGCCGGGACTAGAAACACGTAGAGATACGCAGTATTTT. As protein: CATISGPGLETRRDTQYF.

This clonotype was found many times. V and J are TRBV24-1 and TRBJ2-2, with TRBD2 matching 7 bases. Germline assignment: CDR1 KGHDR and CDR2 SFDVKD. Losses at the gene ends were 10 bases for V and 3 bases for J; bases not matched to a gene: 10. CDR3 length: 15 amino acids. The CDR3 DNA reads TGTGCCACGGCCCGGGGGGAGACTTACACCGGGGAGCTGTTTTTT. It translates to CATARGETYTGELFF.

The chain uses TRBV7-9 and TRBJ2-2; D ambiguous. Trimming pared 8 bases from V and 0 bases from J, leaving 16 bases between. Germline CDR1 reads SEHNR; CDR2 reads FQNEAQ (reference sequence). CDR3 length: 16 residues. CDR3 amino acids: CASAPTGTANTGELFF. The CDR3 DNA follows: TGTGCCAGCGCGCCAACGGGTACAGCGAACACCGGGGAGCTGTTTTTT. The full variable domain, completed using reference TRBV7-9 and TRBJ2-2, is DTGVSQNPRHKITKRGQNVTFRCDPISEHNRLYWYRQTLGQGPEFLTYFQNEAQLEKSRLLSDRFSAERPKGSFSTLEIQRTEQGDSAMYLCASAPTGTANTGELFFGEGSRLTVL.

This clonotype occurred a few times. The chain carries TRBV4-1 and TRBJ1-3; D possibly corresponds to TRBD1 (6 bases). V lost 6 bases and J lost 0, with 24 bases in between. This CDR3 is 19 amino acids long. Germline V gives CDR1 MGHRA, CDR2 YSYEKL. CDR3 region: CASRKGDAVGGGSGNTIYF. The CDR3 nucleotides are TGCGCCAGCAGAAAGGGGGATGCCGTGGGCGGAGGCTCTGGAAACACCATATATTTT.

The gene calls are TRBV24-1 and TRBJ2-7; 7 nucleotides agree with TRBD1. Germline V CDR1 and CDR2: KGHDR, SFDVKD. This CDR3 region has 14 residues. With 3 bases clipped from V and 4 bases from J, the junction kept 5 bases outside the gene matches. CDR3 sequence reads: CATSDPDRNYEQYF. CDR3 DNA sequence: TGTGCCACCAGTGATCCGGACAGGAATTACGAGCAGTACTTC.

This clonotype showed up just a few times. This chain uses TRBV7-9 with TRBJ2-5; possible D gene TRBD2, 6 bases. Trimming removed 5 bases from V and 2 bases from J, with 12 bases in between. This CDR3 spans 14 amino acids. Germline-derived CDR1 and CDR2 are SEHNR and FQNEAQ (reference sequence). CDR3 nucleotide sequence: TGTGCCAGCAGCCCACCCCGGGGGCAAGAGACCCAGTACTTC. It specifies CASSPPRGQETQYF.

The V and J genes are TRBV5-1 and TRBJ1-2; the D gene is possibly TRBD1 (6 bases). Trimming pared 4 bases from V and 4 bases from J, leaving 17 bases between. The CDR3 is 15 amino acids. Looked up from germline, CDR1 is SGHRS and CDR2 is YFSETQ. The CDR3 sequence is CASSTSTGTPYGYTF. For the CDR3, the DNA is TGCGCCAGCAGCACCTCGACCGGGACACCCTATGGCTACACCTTC.

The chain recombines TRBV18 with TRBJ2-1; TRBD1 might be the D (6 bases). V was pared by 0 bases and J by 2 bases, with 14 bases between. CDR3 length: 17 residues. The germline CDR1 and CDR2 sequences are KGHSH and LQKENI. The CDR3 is CASSPPIGRDTYNEQFF. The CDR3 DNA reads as TGTGCCAGCTCACCACCGATCGGCAGGGACACCTACAATGAGCAGTTCTTC.

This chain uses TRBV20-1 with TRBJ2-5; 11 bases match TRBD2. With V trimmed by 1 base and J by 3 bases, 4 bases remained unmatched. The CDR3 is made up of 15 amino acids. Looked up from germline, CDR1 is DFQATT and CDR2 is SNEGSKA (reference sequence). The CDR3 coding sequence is TGCAGTGCTAGAGTCTGGGGACTAGCGGAAGAGACCCAGTACTTC. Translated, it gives CSARVWGLAEETQYF.

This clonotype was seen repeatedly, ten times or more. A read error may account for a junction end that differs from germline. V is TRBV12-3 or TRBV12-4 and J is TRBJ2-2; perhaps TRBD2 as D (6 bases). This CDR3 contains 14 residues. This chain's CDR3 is CASSWGLFPGKLFF. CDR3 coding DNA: TGTGCCAGCAGTTGGGGACTTTTTCCCGGGAAGCTGTTTTTT.

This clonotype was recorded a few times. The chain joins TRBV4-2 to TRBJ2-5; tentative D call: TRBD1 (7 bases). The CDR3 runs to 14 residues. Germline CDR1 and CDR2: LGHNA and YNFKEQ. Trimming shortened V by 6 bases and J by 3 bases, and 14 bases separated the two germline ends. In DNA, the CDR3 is TGTGCCAGCAGACCCACAGGGGAGGAAGAGACCCAGTACTTC. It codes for CASRPTGEEETQYF.